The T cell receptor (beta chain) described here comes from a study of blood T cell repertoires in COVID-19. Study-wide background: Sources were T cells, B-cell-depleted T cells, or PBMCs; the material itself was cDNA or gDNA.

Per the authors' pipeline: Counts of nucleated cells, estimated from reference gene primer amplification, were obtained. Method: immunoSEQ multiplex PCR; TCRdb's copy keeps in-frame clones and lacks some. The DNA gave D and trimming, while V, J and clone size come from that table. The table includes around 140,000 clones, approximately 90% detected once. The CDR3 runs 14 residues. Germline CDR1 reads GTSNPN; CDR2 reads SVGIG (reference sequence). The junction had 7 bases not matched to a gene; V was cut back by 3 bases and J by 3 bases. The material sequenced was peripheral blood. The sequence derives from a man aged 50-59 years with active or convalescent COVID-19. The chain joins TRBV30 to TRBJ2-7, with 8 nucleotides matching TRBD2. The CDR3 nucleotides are TGTGCCTGGAGATATCAAAGCGGGAGCTACGAGCAGTACTTC. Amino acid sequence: CAWRYQSGSYEQYF.